Sequencing of this T cell receptor beta chain was carried out in a study of control samples from healthy donors and cancer patients. The germline CDR1 and CDR2 sequences are SGHDT and YYEEEE. V lost 0 bases, J lost 2 bases, and 4 bases stayed unmatched. CDR3 length equals 15 residues. Sequencing used immunoSEQ multiplex PCR; TCRdb keeps in-frame clones, though not all of them. The sample shows approximately 230,000 clones, approximately 80% of them seen only once. The TCR sequence derives from a woman aged 55-75 years with lung cancer. Input material: PBMCs. The chain combines TRBV5-6 with TRBJ2-5; TRBD2 aligns across 7 bases. The CDR3 coding sequence is TGTGCCAGCAGCTTGGGGGACTACTTACAAGAGACCCAGTACTTC. Protein: CASSLGDYLQETQYF.